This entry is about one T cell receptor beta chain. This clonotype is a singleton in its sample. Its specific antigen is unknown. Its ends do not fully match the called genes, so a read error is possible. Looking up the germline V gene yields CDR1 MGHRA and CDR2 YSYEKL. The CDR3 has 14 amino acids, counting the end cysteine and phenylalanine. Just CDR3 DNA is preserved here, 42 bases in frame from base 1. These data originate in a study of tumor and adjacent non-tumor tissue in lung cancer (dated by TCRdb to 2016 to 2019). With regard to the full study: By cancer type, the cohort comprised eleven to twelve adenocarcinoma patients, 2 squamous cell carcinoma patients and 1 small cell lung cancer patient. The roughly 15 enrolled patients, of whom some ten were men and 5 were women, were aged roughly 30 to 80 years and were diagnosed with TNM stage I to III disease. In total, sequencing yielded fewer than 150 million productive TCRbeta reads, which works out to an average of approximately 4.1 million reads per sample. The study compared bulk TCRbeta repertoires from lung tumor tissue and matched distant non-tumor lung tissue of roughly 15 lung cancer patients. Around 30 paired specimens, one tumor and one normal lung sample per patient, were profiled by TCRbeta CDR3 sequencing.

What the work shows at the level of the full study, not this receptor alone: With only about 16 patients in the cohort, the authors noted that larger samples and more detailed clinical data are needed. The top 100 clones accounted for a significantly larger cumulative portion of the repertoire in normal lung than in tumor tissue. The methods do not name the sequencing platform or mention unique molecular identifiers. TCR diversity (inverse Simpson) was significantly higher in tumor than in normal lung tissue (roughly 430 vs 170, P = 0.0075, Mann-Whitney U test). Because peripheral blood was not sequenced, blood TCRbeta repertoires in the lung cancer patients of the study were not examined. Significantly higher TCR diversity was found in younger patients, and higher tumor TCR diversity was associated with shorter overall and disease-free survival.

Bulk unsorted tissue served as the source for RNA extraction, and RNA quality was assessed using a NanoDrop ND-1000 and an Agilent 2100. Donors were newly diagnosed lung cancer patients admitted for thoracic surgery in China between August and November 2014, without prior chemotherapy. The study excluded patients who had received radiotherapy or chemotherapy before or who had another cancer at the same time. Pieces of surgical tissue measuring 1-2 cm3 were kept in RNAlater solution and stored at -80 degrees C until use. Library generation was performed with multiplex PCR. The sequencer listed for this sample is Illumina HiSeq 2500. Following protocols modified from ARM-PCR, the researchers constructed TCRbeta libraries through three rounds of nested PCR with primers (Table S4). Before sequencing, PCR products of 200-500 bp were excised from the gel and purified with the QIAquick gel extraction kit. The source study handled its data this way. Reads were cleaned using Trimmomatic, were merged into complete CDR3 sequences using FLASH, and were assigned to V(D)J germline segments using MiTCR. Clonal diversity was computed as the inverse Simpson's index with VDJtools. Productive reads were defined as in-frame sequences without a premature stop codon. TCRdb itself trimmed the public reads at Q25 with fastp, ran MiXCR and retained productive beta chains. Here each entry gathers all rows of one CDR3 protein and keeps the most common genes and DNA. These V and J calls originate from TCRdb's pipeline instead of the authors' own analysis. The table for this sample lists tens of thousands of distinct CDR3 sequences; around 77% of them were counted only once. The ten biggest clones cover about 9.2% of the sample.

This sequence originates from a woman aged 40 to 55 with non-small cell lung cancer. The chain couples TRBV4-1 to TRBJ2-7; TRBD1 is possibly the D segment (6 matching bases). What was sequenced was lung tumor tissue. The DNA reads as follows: TGCGCCAGCAGCCAAGGTAACAGGGCCTATGAGCAGTACTTC. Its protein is CASSQGNRAYEQYF.